This T cell receptor beta chain derives from a study of blood T cell repertoires in COVID-19. At the level of the study: Both acute and convalescent COVID-19 samples were obtained from the United States, Italy and Spain.

In the original processing: Quantification of nucleated cells was approximated via reference gene primer amplification. Method: immunoSEQ multiplex PCR; TCRdb's copy keeps in-frame clones and lacks some. The V and J calls and clone size come from that table; D and trimming were worked out from the DNA. The data contain roughly 100,000 clones, 85% of them singletons. This CDR3 has 13 residues. Germline V gene data show CDR1 as PRHDT and CDR2 as FYEKMQ (reference sequence). Trimming removed 4 bases from V and 3 bases from J, with 10 bases in between. Sequencing was performed on peripheral blood. The clonotype was recovered from a man between 50 and 59 years old with acute or convalescent COVID-19. V and J are TRBV13 and TRBJ2-7; the D gene is possibly TRBD1 (5 bases). This CDR3 reads CASSWGANYEQYF. In nucleotides, the CDR3 is TGTGCCAGCAGCTGGGGCGCGAACTACGAGCAGTACTTC. Based on the CDR3 plus reference TRBV13 and TRBJ2-7, the full variable domain is AAGVIQSPRHLIKEKRETATLKCYPIPRHDTVYWYQQGPGQDPQFLISFYEKMQSDKGSIPDRFSAQQFSDYHSELNMSSLELGDSALYFCASSWGANYEQYFGPGTRLTVT.